The following is a TCR beta chain sequence with its context. The target antigen is unknown. Separate from the 666-subject first cohort, the roughly 120-subject validation cohort was the one that the donors belonged to. The data belong to a study of cytomegalovirus exposure and HLA in healthy donors. Measured with immunoSEQ multiplex PCR; TCRdb has only the in-frame clones, and not every one. The sample consists of tens of thousands of clones, 75% to 90% of them appearing once. This CDR3 is 14 amino acids long. The germline CDR1 and CDR2 sequences are WNHNN and SYGVQD (reference sequence). The V and J ends lost 5 bases and 7 bases respectively, with 15 bases between them. General observations from the study: According to the study, 150 to 200 TCR beta chains were cytomegalovirus-associated. In vitro data verified three CMV-associated chains as specific for CMV antigens.

V usage is TRBV10-1 and J usage is TRBJ2-1, with D perhaps matching TRBD2 (6 bases). The TCR originated in a woman between 18 and 30 years old in good health and CMV-seronegative. Sequencing input: PBMCs. This CDR3 is CASSPLGSGNEQFF. The CDR3 DNA reads TGCGCCAGCAGTCCGCTGGGGAGCGGGAATGAGCAGTTCTTC.